A single sample is the source of the 27 T cell receptor beta chains below, sequenced in a study of shared clonotypes between healthy human individuals. Naive-designated CD8 cells lacked CD45RO, were positively enriched for CCR7, and omitted terminally differentiated effector memory CD45RA+ cells. The assay was immunoSEQ multiplex PCR, and TCRdb's table has in-frame clones only and misses some. The sample has 500,000 to 700,000 clones, approximately 95% seen once. Sequencing was carried out using naive CD8+ T cells sorted from blood. The receptors were gathered from a woman in her thirties in good health.

The rearrangement links TRBV7-3 to TRBJ1-4; the D gene is possibly TRBD1 (6 bases). Trimming shortened V by 5 bases and J by 3 bases, and 13 bases separated the two germline ends. CDR1 is SGHTA, CDR2 FQGTGA, per germline. The CDR3 sequence is 15 residues long. The CDR3 is CASSPGGAANEKLFF. CDR3 bases: TGTGCCAGCAGCCCTGGGGGGGCGGCTAATGAAAAACTGTTTTTT.

This clone was seen a single time. This chain links TRBV10-3 with TRBJ2-7; either TRBD1 or TRBD2 may fit D (5 bases each). V was pared by 11 bases and J by 3 bases, with 17 bases between. The CDR3 is made up of 13 amino acids. Germline lookup yields CDR1 ENHRY and CDR2 SYGVKD. The CDR3 loop is CAANRDQNYEQYF. CDR3 sequence (DNA): TGTGCCGCAAACCGGGACCAGAACTACGAGCAGTACTTC.

The gene calls are TRBV7-9 and TRBJ1-1; unclear D gene. V was clipped by 7 bases and J by 0 bases, with 12 bases between them. This CDR3 spans 14 amino acids. Per the germline V gene, CDR1 is SEHNR and CDR2 is FQNEAQ (reference sequence). Here the CDR3 reads CASTVEGLNTEAFF. The DNA of the CDR3 is TGTGCCAGCACCGTGGAGGGCCTGAACACTGAAGCTTTCTTT. Using reference TRBV7-9 and TRBJ1-1 for the parts outside the CDR3, the full variable domain is DTGVSQNPRHKITKRGQNVTFRCDPISEHNRLYWYRQTLGQGPEFLTYFQNEAQLEKSRLLSDRFSAERPKGSFSTLEIQRTEQGDSAMYLCASTVEGLNTEAFFGQGTRLTVV.

This rearrangement joins TRBV25-1 to TRBJ2-1; D is possibly TRBD2 (7 bases). The V end lost 3 bases, the J end lost 3 bases, and 9 bases lay between the germline ends. CDR1 is MGHDK and CDR2 is SYGVNS in the germline V gene. The CDR3 has 14 amino acids. CDR3 bases: TGTGCCAGCAGTGAGGGAGGGGGCTACAATGAGCAGTTCTTC. It yields the protein CASSEGGGYNEQFF.

The chain links TRBV5-1 to TRBJ2-7; the match to TRBD1 covers 7 bases. The CDR3 sequence is 13 residues long. Germline CDR1 and CDR2: SGHRS and YFSETQ. V trimming: 4 bases; J trimming: 7 bases; junction bases outside the gene matches: 8. The CDR3 sequence: CASSVTGAGEQYF. CDR3 coding DNA: TGCGCCAGCAGCGTCACAGGGGCAGGTGAGCAGTACTTC.

This clone came up once. This rearrangement joins TRBV7-6 to TRBJ1-3; TRBD1 matches 7 bases. V shed 4 bases, J shed 0 bases, and the junction held 3 bases outside the gene matches. Germline V gene sequence: CDR1 SGHVS, CDR2 FNYEAQ. The CDR3 contains 15 residues. The DNA for the CDR3 is TGTGCCAGCAGCTCGGGACAGAGCTCTGGAAACACCATATATTTT. It encodes CASSSGQSSGNTIYF.

The chain links TRBV19 to TRBJ2-7; D unclear. The CDR3 loop spans 14 amino acids. Trimming shortened V by 6 bases and J by 4 bases, and 16 bases separated the two germline ends. In germline, CDR1 is LNHDA, CDR2 SQIVND (reference sequence). The CDR3 loop is CASSPVERYYEQYF. In DNA, the CDR3 is TGTGCCAGTAGCCCCGTGGAGCGCTATTACGAGCAGTACTTC.

The genes are TRBV28 and TRBJ2-2, with D possibly called TRBD1 or TRBD2 (5 bases each). In germline, CDR1 is MDHEN, CDR2 SYDVKM. V lost 4 bases and J lost 7, with 13 bases in between. This CDR3 contains 14 residues. This CDR3 is CASSYSRGDGELFF. For the CDR3, the DNA is TGTGCCAGCAGTTATTCTCGAGGGGACGGGGAGCTGTTTTTT.

The rearrangement uses TRBV19 and TRBJ2-7; D is unclear. CDR1 LNHDA and CDR2 SQIVND come from the germline V gene (reference sequence). V lost 6 bases and J lost 7, with 25 bases in between. The CDR3 totals 16 residues. The CDR3 sequence is CASSTPHIGPPQEQYF. The CDR3 nucleotides are TGTGCCAGTAGCACCCCTCACATCGGCCCCCCGCAAGAGCAGTACTTC.

A few counts support this clone. Other DNA sequences in the same sample also yield this CDR3. This rearrangement joins TRBV4-1 to TRBJ2-7, with D unclear. The CDR3 sequence is 12 residues long. From germline, CDR1 is MGHRA and CDR2 YSYEKL. V lost 0 bases, J lost 4 bases, and 4 bases lay in between. The CDR3 loop reads CASSQEGYEQYF. CDR3 nucleotides: TGCGCCAGCAGCCAAGAGGGTTACGAGCAGTACTTC.

The chain has TRBV5-6 and TRBJ1-1; D is perhaps TRBD1 (5 bases). Germline V gene data show CDR1 as SGHDT and CDR2 as YYEEEE. This CDR3 has 18 amino acids. V was clipped by 4 bases and J by 1 base, with 23 bases between them. In nucleotides, the CDR3 is TGTGCCAGCAGCCCGGCGGCAGGACAAGCGGTAACGAACACTGAAGCTTTCTTT. Protein product: CASSPAAGQAVTNTEAFF.

CDR3 nucleotide sequence: TGCAGCGTTGAAACCGAGGGTTCCCCCGGGAGCTACTTTGGCTACACCTTC. Translated: CSVETEGSPGSYFGYTF. The gene calls are TRBV29-1 and TRBJ1-2; no firm D call. Germline CDR1 and CDR2: SQVTM and ANQGSEA. The CDR3 covers 17 residues. V was trimmed by 2 bases and J by 7 bases, leaving 26 bases between them.

V gene TRBV29-1 combines with J gene TRBJ2-7; D call uncertain. The V end was cut by 1 base, the J end by 2 bases, with 15 bases between. The CDR3 is 15 amino acids. CDR1 SQVTM and CDR2 ANQGSEA come from the germline V gene. The CDR3 DNA reads as TGCAGCGTTGAAGTTGGATCGACTGAAACCTACGAGCAGTACTTC. Protein sequence: CSVEVGSTETYEQYF.

The J gene is TRBJ2-7, the V gene TRBV18, with 13 bases aligning to TRBD2. The CDR3 contains 15 residues. Unmatched junction bases numbered 4, after V lost 6 bases and J lost 2 bases. CDR1 and CDR2 (germline): KGHSH, LQKENI. The CDR3 coding sequence is TGTGCCAGCTCCGAACTAGCGGGAGGGCCCTACGAGCAGTACTTC. It codes for CASSELAGGPYEQYF.

The V and J genes are TRBV28 and TRBJ2-7; the D gene could be TRBD1 or TRBD2 (5 bases each). V gave up 6 bases and J gave up 2 bases, with 17 bases separating them. Germline V gives CDR1 MDHEN, CDR2 SYDVKM. The CDR3 consists of 15 residues. CDR3 region: CASRPTGTSAYEQYF. The CDR3 nucleotides are TGTGCCAGCAGGCCGACCGGGACCTCGGCCTACGAGCAGTACTTC.

The chain employs TRBV4-1 and TRBJ2-1, with 7 bases fitting TRBD1. Per germline, CDR1 MGHRA and CDR2 YSYEKL. The length of the CDR3 is 13 residues. V was clipped by 5 bases and J by 8 bases; unmatched bases: 6. CDR3 coding DNA: TGCGCCAGCAGCGAGAGACAGGGCCATGAGCAGTTCTTC. Its protein product is CASSERQGHEQFF.

This chain links TRBV10-3 with TRBJ1-1; perhaps TRBD1 as D (5 bases). The V gene's germline CDR1 is ENHRY and CDR2 SYGVKD. This CDR3 contains 15 residues. The V and J ends lost 0 bases and 2 bases respectively, with 10 bases between them. CDR3: CAISESRGSNTEAFF. The DNA of the CDR3 is TGTGCCATCAGTGAGTCTCGGGGCTCTAACACTGAAGCTTTCTTT.

The chain has TRBV5-6 and TRBJ2-2; D is unclear. In germline, CDR1 is SGHDT, CDR2 YYEEEE. V dropped 4 bases and J dropped 4 bases, with 11 bases sitting between them. The CDR3 is made up of 14 amino acids. This CDR3 reads CASSRPPGTGELFF. CDR3 sequence (DNA): TGTGCCAGCAGCCGACCGCCTGGCACCGGGGAGCTGTTTTTT.

V usage is TRBV6-1 and J usage is TRBJ2-7; 8 bases are shared with TRBD1. V was clipped by 3 bases and J by 6 bases; unmatched bases: 4. CDR1 and CDR2 from the germline V gene are MNHNS and SASEGT. This CDR3 spans 13 amino acids. CDR3 protein: CASSDRGPTEQYF. The CDR3 DNA reads TGTGCCAGCAGTGACAGGGGGCCGACCGAGCAGTACTTC.

The chain carries TRBV27 and TRBJ2-3; 12 nucleotides line up with TRBD1. The V gene's germline CDR1 is MNHEY and CDR2 SMNVEV (reference sequence). This CDR3 comprises 15 residues. The V gene end was trimmed by 5 bases and the J gene end by 6 bases; junction bases not matched to a gene: 6. The DNA for the CDR3 is TGTGCCAGCAGTGGGGGGACAGGGGGCAGGGATACGCAGTATTTT. Encoded protein: CASSGGTGGRDTQYF.

This rearrangement joins TRBV5-6 to TRBJ2-1; 11 bases are a match to TRBD2. After removal of 1 base from V and 0 bases from J, the junction contained 3 bases not matched to a gene. The CDR3 runs to 17 residues. Germline V gene data show CDR1 as SGHDT and CDR2 as YYEEEE. The CDR3 loop is CASSLTSGSSSYNEQFF. The CDR3 nucleotides read TGTGCCAGCAGCTTGACTAGCGGGAGTTCCTCCTACAATGAGCAGTTCTTC.

This clone came up once. V and J are TRBV27 and TRBJ2-7; TRBD1 agrees at 8 bases. Per germline, CDR1 MNHEY and CDR2 SMNVEV (reference sequence). The CDR3 contains 16 residues. J lost 3 bases, V lost 5 bases, and 12 bases had no gene match. As DNA, the CDR3 is TGTGCCAGCAGTGCCTTTCGACAGGGGCGATACTACGAGCAGTACTTC. The encoded protein is CASSAFRQGRYYEQYF.

The chain has TRBV6-5 and TRBJ1-5; D gene uncertain. Germline V CDR1 and CDR2: MNHEY, SVGAGI. The V end lost 7 bases, the J end lost 10 bases, and 17 bases lay between the germline ends. This CDR3 comprises 13 residues. CDR3 in amino acids: CASTRRAPDPQHF. The CDR3 DNA reads TGTGCCAGCACCCGTAGGGCTCCAGATCCCCAGCATTTT.

This clone showed up just once. V and J are TRBV7-9 and TRBJ2-3; unclear D gene. This CDR3 spans 16 amino acids. The germline V gene encodes CDR1 SEHNR and CDR2 FQNEAQ (reference sequence). V shed 0 bases and J shed 0 bases, with 10 bases lying between them. For the CDR3, the DNA is TGTGCCAGCAGCTTAGCCACAGCAACTAGCACAGATACGCAGTATTTT. This sequence encodes CASSLATATSTDTQYF.

The chain uses TRBV4-1 and TRBJ2-3; 9 bases agree with TRBD2. Germline values: CDR1 MGHRA, CDR2 YSYEKL. Trimming took 0 bases from V and 5 from J; bases not matched to a gene: 12. The CDR3 totals 18 residues. CDR3 DNA: TGCGCCAGCAGCCAAGATGGGTCGGTAGCGGGAGACGTAGATACGCAGTATTTT. Its translation: CASSQDGSVAGDVDTQYF.

This clone was seen only a few times. J is TRBJ1-3 and V is TRBV30; weak D call: TRBD1 (5 bases). V dropped 5 bases and J dropped 0 bases, with 5 bases sitting between them. This CDR3 contains 12 residues. Germline loops: CDR1 GTSNPN, CDR2 SVGIG (reference sequence). CDR3: CAWDSSGNTIYF. The CDR3 region has the DNA TGTGCCTGGGACAGCTCTGGAAACACCATATATTTT.

J is TRBJ1-2 and V is TRBV6-1; D may be TRBD1 (5 bases). The V and J ends lost 2 bases and 5 bases respectively, with 12 bases between them. This CDR3 is 14 amino acids long. Germline CDR1 reads MNHNS; CDR2 reads SASEGT. Here the CDR3 DNA reads TGTGCCAGCAGTGAATGGGGGAGCCCATATGGCTACACCTTC. Protein product: CASSEWGSPYGYTF.